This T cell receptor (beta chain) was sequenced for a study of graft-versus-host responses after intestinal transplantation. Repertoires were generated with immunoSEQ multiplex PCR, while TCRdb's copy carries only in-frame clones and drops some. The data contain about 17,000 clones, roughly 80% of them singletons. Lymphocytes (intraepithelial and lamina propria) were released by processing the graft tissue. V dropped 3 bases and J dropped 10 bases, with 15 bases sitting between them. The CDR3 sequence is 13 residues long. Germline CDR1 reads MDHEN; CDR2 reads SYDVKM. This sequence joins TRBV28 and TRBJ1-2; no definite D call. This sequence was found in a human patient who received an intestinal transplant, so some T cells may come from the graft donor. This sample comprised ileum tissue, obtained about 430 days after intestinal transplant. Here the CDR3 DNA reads TGTGCCAGCAGTTTTACGACCTTCGCCCCCTACACCTTC. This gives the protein CASSFTTFAPYTF.